One and the same sample provided the 30 T cell receptor beta chains below, sequenced in a study of T cell responses to AZD1222 COVID-19 vaccine. Sequencing was performed with immunoSEQ multiplex PCR; in TCRdb, only in-frame clones are kept and a portion is missing. The table includes approximately 100,000 clones, 85% to 90% detected once. The specimen was peripheral blood, collected on day 0 of AZD1222 vaccination. All receptors come from an adult in good health.

This clone was observed once. This rearrangement joins TRBV30 to TRBJ1-5; D uncertain. Trimming stripped 2 bases from V and 6 bases from J, with 8 bases between. The CDR3 contains 12 residues. Germline V gene sequence: CDR1 GTSNPN, CDR2 SVGIG (reference sequence). This CDR3 reads CAWSTRSQPQHF. The CDR3 region has the DNA TGTGCCTGGAGTACTAGAAGTCAGCCCCAGCATTTT.

This clone was seen many times. The chain links TRBV14 to TRBJ1-6, with D unclear. This CDR3 region has 15 residues. Germline loops: CDR1 SGHDN, CDR2 FVKESK. V was shortened by 4 bases and J by 6 bases, with 13 bases between the two germline ends. The CDR3 DNA reads TGTGCCAGCAGCCGAAGGGAGGGTCGTAATTCACCCCTCCACTTT. Protein: CASSRREGRNSPLHF.

The table lists this clone with a few counts. This sequence joins TRBV6-4 and TRBJ1-5; D call uncertain. The CDR3 has 13 amino acids. With 2 bases removed from V and 4 bases from J, the gap between germline ends came to 6 bases. Germline CDR1 MRHNA, CDR2 SNTAGT. CDR3 sequence: CASSDRANQPQHF. In DNA form, the CDR3 reads TGTGCCAGCAGTGACAGGGCGAATCAGCCCCAGCATTTT.

This clone occurred once. This chain joins TRBV9 and TRBJ2-7; D not certain. V lost 0 bases, J lost 0 bases, and 10 bases lay in between. This CDR3 is built from 15 residues. CDR1 is SGDLS and CDR2 is YYNGEE in the germline V gene. CDR3 DNA sequence: TGTGCCAGCAGCGTAGGACCCCAGGACTCCTACGAGCAGTACTTC. Translated: CASSVGPQDSYEQYF.

This chain connects TRBV3-1 (or the pseudogene TRBV3-2) to TRBJ2-1; weak D call: TRBD2 (6 bases). The V end lost 6 bases, the J end lost 6 bases, and 18 bases lay between the germline ends. CDR3 length equals 15 residues. Germline V gene sequence: CDR1 LGHDT, CDR2 YNNKEL (reference sequence). The CDR3 DNA reads TGTGCCAGCAGGGTAGTTGGGGGGAGCTCCAATGAGCAGTTCTTC. This gives the protein CASRVVGGSSNEQFF.

DNA for the CDR3: TGTGCCAGCAGTTACTCTCGGGGGGCGTCCCTCGGCGAGCAGTACTTC. This encodes CASSYSRGASLGEQYF. The chain employs TRBV6-5 and TRBJ2-7, with D possibly being TRBD2 (7 bases). This CDR3 region has 16 residues. Germline V CDR1 and CDR2: MNHEY, SVGAGI. Trimming removed 0 bases from V and 6 bases from J, with 18 bases in between.

V gene TRBV14 combines with J gene TRBJ1-2, with D tentatively TRBD1 (6 bases). V lost 1 base and J lost 4, with 16 bases in between. The CDR3 contains 16 residues. Germline V CDR1 and CDR2: SGHDN, FVKESK. The CDR3 DNA follows: TGTGCCAGCAGCCAAGGGGGAGTGGGGGCGAGCTATGGCTACACCTTC. This codes for CASSQGGVGASYGYTF.

The rearrangement links TRBV28 to TRBJ1-2; D remains unclear. The CDR3 contains 13 residues. The germline V gene encodes CDR1 MDHEN and CDR2 SYDVKM. The germline V and J ends were trimmed by 4 bases and 4 bases, with 10 bases remaining between them. CDR3: CASSWVSPYGYTF. In DNA form, the CDR3 reads TGTGCCAGCAGTTGGGTCAGCCCCTATGGCTACACCTTC.

The V and J genes are TRBV5-4 and TRBJ1-6; D call uncertain. This CDR3 has 11 amino acids. Trimming removed 6 bases from V and 15 bases from J, with 13 bases in between. Germline CDR1 reads SGHNT; CDR2 reads YYREEE (reference sequence). This CDR3 is CASTLAELLHF. The DNA of the CDR3 is TGTGCCAGCACCCTGGCGGAACTCCTCCACTTT.

The chain uses TRBV5-1 and TRBJ1-4; the D is unclear. V was clipped by 1 base and J by 8 bases, with 12 bases between them. This CDR3 is 14 amino acids long. Germline V gives CDR1 SGHRS, CDR2 YFSETQ. The CDR3 loop reads CASSLHPGEEKLFF. As DNA, the CDR3 is TGCGCCAGCAGCTTGCATCCGGGAGAGGAAAAACTGTTTTTT.

The chain is built from TRBV10-3 and TRBJ2-4, with TRBD1 matching over 7 bases. The CDR3 consists of 14 residues. Germline V gives CDR1 ENHRY, CDR2 SYGVKD. The V gene end was trimmed by 6 bases and the J gene end by 6 bases; junction bases not matched to a gene: 8. For the CDR3, the DNA is TGTGCCATCAGCACCGAGGGGGCCCTAAACATTCAGTACTTC. Translated: CAISTEGALNIQYF.

The V call is TRBV5-6, the J call TRBJ2-5; 8 bases line up with TRBD1. The V gene end was trimmed by 1 base and the J gene end by 2 bases; junction bases not matched to a gene: 7. This CDR3 has 16 amino acids. CDR1 SGHDT and CDR2 YYEEEE come from the germline V gene. The CDR3 spells CASSLLVGQGQETQYF. The CDR3 DNA reads as TGTGCCAGCAGCTTGCTCGTCGGACAGGGACAAGAGACCCAGTACTTC.

The J gene is TRBJ2-3, the V gene TRBV28, with unresolved D. The CDR3 consists of 13 residues. The germline V and J ends were trimmed by 6 bases and 0 bases, with 7 bases remaining between them. The germline V gene encodes CDR1 MDHEN and CDR2 SYDVKM. The chain's CDR3 is CASSSTSTDTQYF. CDR3 sequence (DNA): TGTGCCAGCAGCTCGACAAGCACAGATACGCAGTATTTT.

This chain joins TRBV6-6 and TRBJ1-1; TRBD1 might be the D (6 bases). Per the germline V gene, CDR1 is MNHNY and CDR2 is SVGAGI (reference sequence). V was shortened by 7 bases and J by 4 bases, with 13 bases between the two germline ends. The CDR3 spans 13 residues. This CDR3 reads CASTLQGGTEAFF. DNA for the CDR3: TGTGCCAGCACCCTACAGGGTGGCACTGAAGCTTTCTTT.

The chain employs TRBV6-2 or TRBV6-3 and TRBJ2-3, with 8 bases fitting TRBD2. With V trimmed by 6 bases and J by 5 bases, 13 bases remained unmatched. Germline V CDR1 and CDR2: MNHEY, SVGEGT. This CDR3 has 16 residues. CDR3 sequence: CASSQWSGGSKDTQYF. CDR3 bases: TGTGCCAGCAGCCAGTGGAGCGGGGGATCGAAAGATACGCAGTATTTT.

The rearrangement joins TRBV30 to TRBJ1-4; D is uncertain. The V and J ends lost 2 bases and 4 bases respectively, with 8 bases between them. There are 13 residues in the CDR3. CDR1 GTSNPN and CDR2 SVGIG come from the germline V gene (reference sequence). Here the CDR3 DNA reads TGTGCCTGGAGTCGCAAGGATAATGAAAAACTGTTTTTT. Translated: CAWSRKDNEKLFF. Filled out from reference TRBV30 and TRBJ1-4, the complete variable domain reads SQTIHQWPATLVQPVGSPLSLECTVEGTSNPNLYWYRQAAGRGLQLLFYSVGIGQISSEVPQNLSASRPQDRQFILSSKKLLLSDSGFYLCAWSRKDNEKLFFGSGTQLSVL.

A single count supports this clone. This chain uses TRBV2 with TRBJ1-5; TRBD1 is a possible D gene (6 bases). The CDR3 loop spans 14 amino acids. With 6 bases removed from V and 7 bases from J, the gap between germline ends came to 16 bases. The germline V gene encodes CDR1 SNHLY and CDR2 FYNNEI. As DNA, the CDR3 is TGTGCCAGCAGCCTAGGGGGGTCGGGCCAGCCCCAGCATTTT. Translating gives CASSLGGSGQPQHF.

V usage is TRBV7-2 and J usage is TRBJ2-3; TRBD2 matches at 11 bases. Trimming took 0 bases from V and 4 from J; bases not matched to a gene: 0. The CDR3 is 15 amino acids. The V gene's germline CDR1 is SGHTA and CDR2 FQGNSA. The CDR3 here is CASSLASGRADTQYF. In DNA, the CDR3 is TGTGCCAGCAGCTTAGCTAGCGGGAGGGCAGATACGCAGTATTTT. Drawing the rest from reference TRBV7-2 and TRBJ2-3, the complete variable domain is GAGVSQSPSNKVTEKGKDVELRCDPISGHTALYWYRQSLGQGLEFLIYFQGNSAPDKSGLPSDRFSAERTGGSVSTLTIQRTQQEDSAVYLCASSLASGRADTQYFGPGTRLTVL.

This clone was seen just once. V is TRBV6-2 or TRBV6-3 and J is TRBJ2-3; 7 positions agree with TRBD1. Germline V gene sequence: CDR1 MNHEY, CDR2 SVGEGT. Germline trimming cut 6 bases from V and 3 bases from J; bases unmatched to any gene: 6. The CDR3 covers 14 residues. CDR3 region: CASSRQGGTDTQYF. CDR3 in DNA: TGTGCCAGCAGCAGACAGGGTGGGACAGATACGCAGTATTTT.

Only a few counts were recorded for this clone. The genes are TRBV15 and TRBJ1-1; 8 nucleotides align to TRBD1. Looked up from germline, CDR1 is LNHNV and CDR2 is YYDKDF (reference sequence). J lost 3 bases, V lost 7 bases, and 7 bases had no gene match. The CDR3 covers 14 residues. CDR3 nucleotides: TGTGCCACCAAGAAGGACAGGGTCGACACTGAAGCTTTCTTT. It yields the protein CATKKDRVDTEAFF.

This clone has a handful of counts. The chain employs TRBV7-2 and TRBJ2-7; possible D gene TRBD2, 6 bases. Germline assignment: CDR1 SGHTA and CDR2 FQGNSA. The CDR3 is made up of 14 amino acids. With 6 bases removed from V and 2 bases from J, the gap between germline ends came to 14 bases. The CDR3: CASRGGAAPYEQYF. The CDR3 bases are TGTGCCAGCAGAGGCGGGGCGGCCCCCTACGAGCAGTACTTC.

The V gene is TRBV30, the J gene TRBJ1-1, with TRBD1 as a possible D gene (5 bases). The V and J ends lost 3 bases and 6 bases respectively, with 17 bases between them. The CDR3 spans 14 residues. CDR1 is GTSNPN, CDR2 SVGIG, per germline (reference sequence). The CDR3: CAWSGALREPEAFF. The CDR3 DNA is TGTGCCTGGAGCGGGGCCCTCCGCGAACCTGAAGCTTTCTTT.

This chain uses TRBV28 with TRBJ1-1, with D possibly TRBD1 on 6 matching bases. The CDR3 consists of 14 residues. Germline values: CDR1 MDHEN, CDR2 SYDVKM. The ends were cut back, 7 bases at V and 4 bases at J, with 16 bases in the middle. The CDR3 spells CASNKQGGGTEAFF. The DNA for the CDR3 is TGTGCCAGCAATAAACAGGGAGGGGGCACTGAAGCTTTCTTT.

This chain uses TRBV6-2 or TRBV6-3 with TRBJ1-1, with TRBD1 as a possible D gene (6 bases). CDR3 length: 16 amino acids. V lost 0 bases and J 5 bases, leaving 16 bases between the germline ends. Germline V CDR1 and CDR2: MNHEY, SVGEGT. CDR3 amino acids: CASSYSSPGARTEAFF. Here the CDR3 DNA reads TGTGCCAGCAGTTACTCGAGTCCGGGGGCTAGGACTGAAGCTTTCTTT.

The chain joins TRBV15 to TRBJ1-2; TRBD1 matches 8 bases. Trimming took 5 bases from V and 7 from J; bases not matched to a gene: 15. Germline V gene lookup returns CDR1 LNHNV and CDR2 YYDKDF (reference sequence). There are 16 residues in the CDR3. CDR3 DNA: TGTGCCACCAGCCCCCGTCGTCAAGGACAGGGATCTGGCTACACCTTC. Protein product: CATSPRRQGQGSGYTF.

The chain links TRBV5-4 to TRBJ2-1, with TRBD1 matching 9 bases. With V trimmed by 3 bases and J by 4 bases, 5 bases remained unmatched. Germline V gene sequence: CDR1 SGHNT, CDR2 YYREEE (reference sequence). The CDR3 covers 15 residues. The CDR3, as DNA: TGTGCCAGCAGCTGGGGGGGACAGGGTTACAATGAGCAGTTCTTC. It yields the protein CASSWGGQGYNEQFF.

V usage is TRBV5-6 and J usage is TRBJ2-5; 12 nucleotides line up with TRBD1. In germline, CDR1 is SGHDT, CDR2 YYEEEE. J lost 4 bases, V lost 4 bases, and 8 bases had no gene match. The CDR3 runs 16 residues. CDR3 residues: CASSGWGQGASETQYF. The CDR3 DNA sequence: TGTGCCAGCAGCGGTTGGGGACAGGGGGCTTCAGAGACCCAGTACTTC. The whole variable domain, remainder taken from reference TRBV5-6 and TRBJ2-5, is DAGVTQSPTHLIKTRGQQVTLRCSPKSGHDTVSWYQQALGQGPQFIFQYYEEEERQRGNFPDRFSGHQFPNYSSELNVNALLLGDSALYLCASSGWGQGASETQYFGPGTRLLVL.

The chain has TRBV2 and TRBJ1-2; D perhaps matches TRBD1 (6 bases). V was trimmed by 11 bases and J by 2 bases, leaving 15 bases between them. The CDR3 covers 13 residues. Germline V CDR1 and CDR2: SNHLY, FYNNEI. The CDR3 protein is CASHSGANYGYTF. DNA of the CDR3: TGTGCCTCACATTCGGGGGCAAACTATGGCTACACCTTC.

This clone was seen a handful of times. The chain carries TRBV2 and TRBJ2-3, with D perhaps being TRBD1 or TRBD2 (5 bases each). The V gene lost 6 bases and the J gene lost 6 bases, with 16 bases spanning the gap. The V gene's germline CDR1 is SNHLY and CDR2 FYNNEI. The CDR3 length is 14 residues. The CDR3: CASRTDGDGDTQYF. The CDR3 nucleotides read TGTGCCAGCAGGACGGACGGGGACGGCGATACGCAGTATTTT. The full variable domain, its missing parts supplied by reference TRBV2 and TRBJ2-3, is EPEVTQTPSHQVTQMGQEVILRCVPISNHLYFYWYRQILGQKVEFLVSFYNNEISEKSEIFDDQFSVERPDGSNFTLKIRSTKLEDSAMYFCASRTDGDGDTQYFGPGTRLTVL.

This chain connects TRBV4-1 to TRBJ2-2; TRBD1 matches at 7 bases. Losses at the gene ends were 4 bases for V and 0 bases for J; bases not matched to a gene: 8. The CDR3 contains 17 residues. Germline values: CDR1 MGHRA, CDR2 YSYEKL. The DNA for the CDR3 is TGCGCCAGCAGCCCTAGAACGGGGACAGCGAACACCGGGGAGCTGTTTTTT. Protein product: CASSPRTGTANTGELFF.